Below are 31 T cell receptor beta chains sequenced from a single sample in a study of blood T cell repertoires in COVID-19. Using immunoSEQ multiplex PCR, the repertoire was profiled, and TCRdb retains in-frame clones only, with some absent. The data hold approximately 170,000 clones, with roughly four fifths observed a single time. The sample comprised peripheral blood. These receptors all stem from a man aged 40-49 years who had recovered from COVID-19.

This sequence joins TRBV12-1 and TRBJ2-3; TRBD2 is the table's D call, not checked against the DNA. TRBV12-1 is termed a pseudogene. This CDR3 has 17 amino acids. CDR3 in amino acids: CASSPGTSGGVIDTQYF. In nucleotides, the CDR3 is TGTGCCAGCAGCCCCGGGACTAGCGGGGGGGTTATAGATACGCAGTATTTT.

The rearrangement joins TRBV29-1 to TRBJ2-1; 8 positions agree with TRBD1. The CDR3 has 14 amino acids. J lost 8 bases, V lost 3 bases, and 9 bases had no gene match. Germline assignment: CDR1 SQVTM and CDR2 ANQGSEA. The CDR3 DNA is TGCAGCGTTGAGGGGACAGGTTCGGTATATGAGCAGTTCTTC. It encodes CSVEGTGSVYEQFF.

The gene calls are TRBV6-5 and TRBJ1-1, with 8 bases aligning to TRBD1. The CDR3 covers 12 residues. Unmatched junction bases numbered 2, after V lost 5 bases and J lost 6 bases. Looked up from germline, CDR1 is MNHEY and CDR2 is SVGAGI. The CDR3 region is CASSMDRAEAFF. The CDR3 DNA follows: TGTGCCAGCAGTATGGACAGGGCTGAAGCTTTCTTT.

V usage is TRBV4-2 and J usage is TRBJ2-3; 10 bases match TRBD2. The CDR3 covers 16 residues. CDR1 is LGHNA and CDR2 is YNFKEQ in the germline V gene. V trimming: 0 bases; J trimming: 4 bases; junction bases outside the gene matches: 4. DNA for the CDR3: TGTGCCAGCAGCCAAGATATAGCGGGGGGCCCAGATACGCAGTATTTT. It specifies CASSQDIAGGPDTQYF.

The V call is TRBV7-8, the J call TRBJ1-2; D gene ambiguous. Germline assignment: CDR1 SGHVS and CDR2 FQNEAQ. The CDR3 consists of 13 residues. V lost 5 bases and J lost 3, with 10 bases in between. The CDR3 region has the DNA TGTGCCAGCAGCCCCCGGCGGGACTATGGCTACACCTTC. This codes for CASSPRRDYGYTF.

This chain links TRBV2 with TRBJ1-2; D not certain. Germline CDR1 SNHLY, CDR2 FYNNEI. The CDR3 spans 12 residues. Deletions cut 0 bases from V and 8 bases from J, with 7 bases between. The chain's CDR3 is CASSEALSGYTF. The CDR3 DNA is TGTGCCAGCAGTGAAGCGCTATCAGGCTACACCTTC. Looking up the rest from reference TRBV2 and TRBJ1-2 gives the full variable domain: EPEVTQTPSHQVTQMGQEVILRCVPISNHLYFYWYRQILGQKVEFLVSFYNNEISEKSEIFDDQFSVERPDGSNFTLKIRSTKLEDSAMYFCASSEALSGYTFGSGTRLTVV.

J is TRBJ2-1 and V is TRBV6-1; TRBD2 might be the D (5 bases). The CDR3 is 13 residues long. V dropped 2 bases and J dropped 6 bases, with 8 bases sitting between them. The germline V gene has CDR1 MNHNS and CDR2 SASEGT. In nucleotides, the CDR3 is TGTGCCAGCAGTGAACTAGCATTCAATGAGCAGTTCTTC. Its translation: CASSELAFNEQFF.

The rearrangement uses TRBV19 and TRBJ2-1; maybe TRBD1 (6 bases). CDR3 length: 14 amino acids. Trimming shortened V by 6 bases and J by 0 bases, and 9 bases separated the two germline ends. CDR1 and CDR2 from the germline V gene are LNHDA and SQIVND (reference sequence). This chain's CDR3 is CASREDSSYNEQFF. The CDR3 coding sequence is TGTGCCAGTAGAGAGGACAGCTCCTACAATGAGCAGTTCTTC.

This chain links TRBV7-8 with TRBJ1-6; no reliable D call. The CDR3 is made up of 17 amino acids. Trimming removed 5 bases from V and 2 bases from J, with 16 bases in between. Germline-derived CDR1 and CDR2 are SGHVS and FQNEAQ. The CDR3 DNA follows: TGTGCCAGCAGCCTCTCCCCGGTCCCCACCTATAATTCACCCCTCCACTTT. Its protein is CASSLSPVPTYNSPLHF.

The sample holds a few counts of this clone. The chain is built from TRBV6-5 and TRBJ1-1; tentative D call: TRBD1 (5 bases). Germline lookup yields CDR1 MNHEY and CDR2 SVGAGI. V lost 7 bases and J 3 bases, leaving 12 bases between the germline ends. CDR3 length equals 13 residues. CDR3 amino acids: CASIKTGDTEAFF. CDR3 DNA sequence: TGTGCCAGCATTAAAACAGGAGACACTGAAGCTTTCTTT.

The rearrangement joins TRBV4-3 to TRBJ2-2, with 7 bases matching TRBD1. From germline, CDR1 is LGHNA and CDR2 YSLEER. This CDR3 has 17 amino acids. V lost 3 bases, J lost 4 bases, and 11 bases stayed unmatched. The CDR3 protein is CASSHDWGQSGTGELFF. The CDR3 DNA sequence: TGCGCCAGCAGCCATGATTGGGGACAGTCGGGCACCGGGGAGCTGTTTTTT.

The chain has TRBV28 and TRBJ2-1, with a tentative D call TRBD2 (6 bases). The CDR3 has 14 amino acids. Trimming removed 6 bases at V and 12 bases at J, with 21 bases between. Germline lookup yields CDR1 MDHEN and CDR2 SYDVKM. The CDR3 here is CASSRAARLVGQFF. CDR3 bases: TGTGCCAGCAGCCGTGCGGCACGACTAGTAGGGCAGTTCTTC.

The sample holds one count of this clone. The chain has TRBV27 and TRBJ2-1; TRBD2 agrees at 8 bases. The V segment lost 11 bases and the J segment 5 bases; nucleotides outside the gene matches: 8. The CDR3 covers 13 residues. In germline, CDR1 is MNHEY, CDR2 SMNVEV (reference sequence). The CDR3 DNA follows: TGTGCCTCGGTCAGCGGGGGAAACAATGAGCAGTTCTTC. It specifies CASVSGGNNEQFF.

The CDR3 sequence is CASRPTGGTEAFF. The DNA of the CDR3 is TGTGCCAGCAGACCCACAGGGGGCACTGAAGCTTTCTTT. The J gene is TRBJ1-1, the V gene TRBV7-9, with TRBD1 matching over 8 bases. Germline V gives CDR1 SEHNR, CDR2 FQNEAQ (reference sequence). J was trimmed by 4 bases and V by 6 bases; bases with no gene match: 4. This CDR3 is 13 amino acids long.

The rearrangement links TRBV5-4 to TRBJ2-1, with 11 bases lining up with TRBD2. The CDR3 length is 16 residues. V lost 4 bases and J lost 7; bases outside the gene matches: 10. Germline V gene data show CDR1 as SGHNT and CDR2 as YYREEE (reference sequence). The CDR3 nucleotides are TGTGCCAGCAGCCCCAAGAGGACTAGCGGGCAAAATGAGCAGTTCTTC. Encoded protein: CASSPKRTSGQNEQFF.

This rearrangement joins TRBV9 to TRBJ2-3; D may be TRBD2 (5 bases). V was trimmed by 0 bases and J by 6 bases, leaving 14 bases between them. The CDR3 has 15 amino acids. Germline V lookup: CDR1 SGDLS, CDR2 YYNGEE. The CDR3: CASSVESGVRDTQYF. CDR3 in DNA: TGTGCCAGCAGCGTAGAATCCGGGGTTCGGGATACGCAGTATTTT.

V usage is TRBV4-2 and J usage is TRBJ2-3, with a tentative D call TRBD1 (5 bases). Trimming took 0 bases from V and 2 from J, leaving 12 bases between them. CDR1 LGHNA and CDR2 YNFKEQ come from the germline V gene. The CDR3 has 16 amino acids. CDR3 in DNA: TGTGCCAGCAGCCAAGAAGCCAGGGAATTCACAGATACGCAGTATTTT. Its protein product is CASSQEAREFTDTQYF.

This clone has just one count. This chain joins TRBV28 and TRBJ2-1, with 14 nucleotides matching TRBD2. Per the germline V gene, CDR1 is MDHEN and CDR2 is SYDVKM. The CDR3 is 15 amino acids. V dropped 5 bases and J dropped 8; count of bases not matched to a gene: 5. CDR3 sequence (DNA): TGTGCCAGCAGTAGAGGGACTAGCGGGAGCTATGAGCAGTTCTTC. Amino acids: CASSRGTSGSYEQFF.

The rearrangement joins TRBV27 to TRBJ2-5, with D tentatively TRBD2 (6 bases). The V gene's germline CDR1 is MNHEY and CDR2 SMNVEV (reference sequence). The CDR3 has 11 residues. V lost 5 bases, J lost 7 bases, and 8 bases lay in between. The CDR3 here is CASSPGGTQYF. The DNA of the CDR3 is TGTGCCAGCAGTCCCGGGGGGACCCAGTACTTC.

The CDR3 loop is CASSQSALGGSEKLFF. CDR3 coding DNA: TGCGCCAGCAGCCAGTCCGCCCTCGGAGGGAGTGAAAAACTGTTTTTT. V gene TRBV4-3 combines with J gene TRBJ1-4; D is ambiguous. This CDR3 spans 16 amino acids. Germline V CDR1 and CDR2: LGHNA, YSLEER. The V and J ends lost 3 bases and 7 bases respectively, with 18 bases between them.

The chain is built from TRBV19 and TRBJ2-1, with D perhaps matching TRBD1 (6 bases). The CDR3 has 15 residues. The germline CDR1 and CDR2 sequences are LNHDA and SQIVND (reference sequence). The V gene lost 6 bases and the J gene lost 9 bases, with 21 bases spanning the gap. The CDR3 DNA reads as TGTGCCAGTAGCCTGTTCCGGGACATACCTGGTGAGCAGTTCTTC. It translates to CASSLFRDIPGEQFF.

This clone was seen a single time. The V and J genes are TRBV30 and TRBJ1-5, with a possible D match to TRBD1 (5 bases). V was pared by 3 bases and J by 5 bases, with 14 bases between. CDR1 and CDR2 (germline): GTSNPN, SVGIG (reference sequence). The CDR3 spans 14 residues. The CDR3 reads CAWSRSGNDQPQHF. CDR3 coding DNA: TGTGCCTGGAGCAGGTCAGGGAACGATCAGCCCCAGCATTTT.

The chain has TRBV19 and TRBJ2-2; a possible D gene is TRBD1 (6 bases). Trimming pared 5 bases from V and 4 bases from J, leaving 11 bases between. The CDR3 loop spans 14 amino acids. Germline V gives CDR1 LNHDA, CDR2 SQIVND (reference sequence). CDR3 sequence: CASSGAGVTGELFF. CDR3 sequence (DNA): TGTGCCAGTAGTGGGGCAGGGGTCACCGGGGAGCTGTTTTTT. The variable domain in full, with the rest retrieved from reference TRBV19 and TRBJ2-2, is DGGITQSPKYLFRKEGQNVTLSCEQNLNHDAMYWYRQDPGQGLRLIYYSQIVNDFQKGDIAEGYSVSREKKESFPLTVTSAQKNPTAFYLCASSGAGVTGELFFGEGSRLTVL.

The V call is TRBV9, the J call TRBJ2-5, with TRBD1 identical over 8 bases. Germline CDR1 reads SGDLS; CDR2 reads YYNGEE. This CDR3 region has 15 residues. The ends lost 3 bases at V and 3 bases at J; junction bases unmatched: 7. The CDR3 sequence: CASSEGWGQEETQYF. The CDR3 nucleotides read TGTGCCAGCAGCGAGGGGTGGGGACAGGAAGAGACCCAGTACTTC.

The V and J genes are TRBV4-1 and TRBJ1-5, with 7 bases aligning to TRBD1. CDR1 and CDR2 from the germline V gene are MGHRA and YSYEKL. The CDR3 is 14 amino acids. Losses at the gene ends were 3 bases for V and 4 bases for J; bases not matched to a gene: 3. CDR3 nucleotide sequence: TGCGCCAGCAGCCACCCACAGGGGAATCAGCCCCAGCATTTT. The encoded protein is CASSHPQGNQPQHF.

This chain uses TRBV9 with TRBJ2-1; D is perhaps TRBD2 (5 bases). This CDR3 has 15 amino acids. V lost 4 bases, J lost 2 bases, and 13 bases lay in between. Germline lookup yields CDR1 SGDLS and CDR2 YYNGEE. CDR3 nucleotide sequence: TGTGCCAGCAGCACCGGAGGTGGGGCCTACAATGAGCAGTTCTTC. It yields the protein CASSTGGGAYNEQFF.

The chain carries TRBV6-4 and TRBJ2-1, with D perhaps TRBD2 (6 bases). Trimming took 2 bases from V and 1 from J, leaving 6 bases between them. The CDR3 loop spans 14 amino acids. Germline lookup yields CDR1 MRHNA and CDR2 SNTAGT. The CDR3 DNA reads TGTGCCAGCAGTGACGGAGGGTCCTACAATGAGCAGTTCTTC. The encoded protein is CASSDGGSYNEQFF.

The chain couples TRBV6-5 to TRBJ1-6; tentative D call: TRBD1 (5 bases). CDR1 is MNHEY and CDR2 is SVGAGI in the germline V gene. This CDR3 spans 15 amino acids. V dropped 5 bases and J dropped 9 bases, with 17 bases sitting between them. For the CDR3, the DNA is TGTGCCAGCAGTCACACCGGGACTCGGGGTTCACCCCTCCACTTT. Translation: CASSHTGTRGSPLHF.

This chain joins TRBV19 and TRBJ1-6; no clear D. Trimming removed 4 bases from V and 6 bases from J, with 10 bases in between. Germline CDR1 reads LNHDA; CDR2 reads SQIVND (reference sequence). This CDR3 comprises 14 residues. The CDR3 nucleotides read TGTGCCAGTAGTAGGAGGGCGACTAATTCACCCCTCCACTTT. Its protein is CASSRRATNSPLHF.

This clone was recorded once. The rearrangement joins TRBV6-5 to TRBJ1-6; 7 nucleotides line up with TRBD1. The CDR3 is 14 amino acids. CDR1 is MNHEY and CDR2 is SVGAGI in the germline V gene. V was pared by 7 bases and J by 8 bases, with 8 bases of the junction left unmatched. CDR3 protein: CASKPDRVYSPLHF. CDR3 nucleotide sequence: TGTGCCAGCAAACCCGACAGGGTATATTCACCCCTCCACTTT.

The CDR3 sequence is CASSSTGVSTDTQYF. The CDR3 DNA reads as TGTGCCAGCAGCTCGACAGGGGTTTCCACAGATACGCAGTATTTT. The J gene is TRBJ2-3, the V gene TRBV7-3, with 8 nucleotides matching TRBD1. The trim removed 4 bases at V and 2 bases at J, leaving 5 bases unmatched. The CDR3 is 15 amino acids. Germline lookup yields CDR1 SGHTA and CDR2 FQGTGA.